The clone carrying this T cell receptor (beta chain) has only one observation. The data stem from a study of blood T cell repertoires in COVID-19. Grouping used clinical history reported by participants in a survey and questionnaire. The recovered donors of Cohort 3 showed two negative PCRs, clearance, or symptom resolution. Original analysis: How many nucleated cells were present was estimated from reference gene primer amplification. The repertoire was sequenced with immunoSEQ multiplex PCR; TCRdb's copy has only in-frame clones and lacks some. V and J calls and clone size follow that table, whereas D and trimming were derived from the DNA. This table has about 220,000 clones, roughly 84% appearing once. Looked up from germline, CDR1 is MDHEN and CDR2 is SYDVKM. Trimming removed 3 bases from V and 5 bases from J; junction bases left unmatched: 7. The CDR3 extends over 15 amino acids.

The specimen was PBMCs or T cells enriched from blood (not recorded which). The J gene is TRBJ2-7, the V gene TRBV28; 10 positions agree with TRBD1. The receptor was isolated from a woman between 40 and 55 years old who had recovered from COVID-19. CDR3 sequence: CASSLRDRGAHEQYF. The DNA of the CDR3 is TGTGCCAGCAGTTTGAGGGACAGGGGTGCCCACGAGCAGTACTTC. The complete variable domain, with remaining parts taken from reference TRBV28 and TRBJ2-7, reads DVKVTQSSRYLVKRTGEKVFLECVQDMDHENMFWYRQDPGLGLRLIYFSYDVKMKEKGDIPEGYSVSREKKERFSLILESASTNQTSMYLCASSLRDRGAHEQYFGPGTRLTVT.